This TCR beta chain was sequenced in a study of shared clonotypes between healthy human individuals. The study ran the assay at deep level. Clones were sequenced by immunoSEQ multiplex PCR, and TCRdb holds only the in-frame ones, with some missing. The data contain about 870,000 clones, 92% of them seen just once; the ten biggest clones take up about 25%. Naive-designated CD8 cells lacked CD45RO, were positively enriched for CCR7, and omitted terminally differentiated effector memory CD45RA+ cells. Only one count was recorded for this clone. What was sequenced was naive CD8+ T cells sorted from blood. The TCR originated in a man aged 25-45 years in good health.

In nucleotides, the CDR3 is TGTGCCAGCATGGGACAAAGGAGCTATGGCTACACCTTC. This sequence encodes CASMGQRSYGYTF. This sequence joins TRBV27 and TRBJ1-2, with D perhaps TRBD1 (6 bases). The CDR3 extends over 13 amino acids. The germline CDR1 and CDR2 sequences are MNHEY and SMNVEV (reference sequence). The ends were cut back, 7 bases at V and 4 bases at J, with 13 bases in the middle.